This T cell receptor beta chain appears in the sequencing data of a study of molecular identifiers for immune sequencing clone quantification. With listed TCR primers and previously described methods, bulk TCR libraries were prepared. MiXCR, applied by TCRdb to the PCR reads, yields one record per CDR3 protein. The sample lists over 550,000 distinct CDR3 sequences; about 25% were seen once. Germline assignment: CDR1 SGDLS and CDR2 YYNGEE. The CDR3 has 15 residues. This clonotype was detected only a few times. This TCR derives from a human donor in good health. Some libraries in this study had Jurkat cell RNA spiked in. The rearrangement links TRBV9 to TRBJ2-5; 9 positions match TRBD2. Sequencing input: naive CD8+ T cells from blood, with Jurkat cell RNA spiked in. The subset is: FACS-sorted CD8+CD4-CCR7+CD45RA+ naive T cells. The CDR3 spells CASDPAGGPQETQYF. CDR3 nucleotides: TGTGCTTCGGACCCAGCGGGGGGACCCCAAGAGACCCAGTACTTC.